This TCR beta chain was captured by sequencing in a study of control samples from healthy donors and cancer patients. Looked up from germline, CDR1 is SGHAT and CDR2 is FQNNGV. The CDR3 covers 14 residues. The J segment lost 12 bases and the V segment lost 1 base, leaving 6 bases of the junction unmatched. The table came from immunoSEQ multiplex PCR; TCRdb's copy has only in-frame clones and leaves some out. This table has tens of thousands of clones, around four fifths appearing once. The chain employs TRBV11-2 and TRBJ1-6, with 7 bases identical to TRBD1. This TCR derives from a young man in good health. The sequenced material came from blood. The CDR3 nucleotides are TGTGCCAGCAGCTTAGTCGGGGACAGCGGACCCCTCCACTTT. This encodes CASSLVGDSGPLHF.